The 30 T cell receptor beta chains reported below all come from one sample, sequenced in a study of control samples from healthy donors and cancer patients. Repertoires were generated with immunoSEQ multiplex PCR, while TCRdb's copy carries only in-frame clones and drops some. The sample shows approximately 87,000 clones, 93% of them seen only once. The sample taken for sequencing was PBMCs. The source of these receptors is a woman in her forties with lung cancer.

V and J are TRBV25-1 and TRBJ2-1; 9 positions agree with TRBD2. The J segment lost 2 bases and the V segment lost 6 bases, leaving 5 bases of the junction unmatched. The CDR3 has 15 residues. CDR1 MGHDK and CDR2 SYGVNS come from the germline V gene. CDR3 sequence (DNA): TGTGCCAGCAGGAAAGCGGGGGGCACCTACAATGAGCAGTTCTTC. This translates into CASRKAGGTYNEQFF.

The chain uses TRBV2 and TRBJ2-5; no clear D gene. The V end was cut by 7 bases, the J end by 5 bases, with 11 bases between. Per the germline V gene, CDR1 is SNHLY and CDR2 is FYNNEI. The CDR3 length is 12 residues. The CDR3 protein is CASKASRETQYF. Here the CDR3 DNA reads TGTGCCAGCAAGGCGTCGCGTGAGACCCAGTACTTC.

The rearrangement uses TRBV5-1 and TRBJ2-2; D not resolved. CDR3 length: 15 residues. The V end lost 0 bases, the J end lost 6 bases, and 12 bases lay between the germline ends. Germline loops: CDR1 SGHRS, CDR2 YFSETQ. The CDR3 DNA reads TGCGCCAGCAGCTTGGACCGTCTCCGCGCCGGGGAGCTGTTTTTT. Amino acid sequence: CASSLDRLRAGELFF.

V is TRBV18 and J is TRBJ1-1, with D hard to call. The CDR3 length is 14 residues. Trimming took 1 base from V and 4 from J, leaving 10 bases between them. Germline V gene sequence: CDR1 KGHSH, CDR2 LQKENI. CDR3 nucleotides: TGTGCCAGCTCACCACTAGGGTCGGCCACTGAAGCTTTCTTT. The encoded protein is CASSPLGSATEAFF.

The rearrangement uses TRBV11-2 and TRBJ2-7; D is undetermined. V dropped 5 bases and J dropped 2 bases, with 13 bases sitting between them. The CDR3 length is 14 residues. CDR1 is SGHAT and CDR2 is FQNNGV in the germline V gene. The CDR3 region is CASSVAPATYEQYF. CDR3 in DNA: TGTGCCAGCAGCGTCGCCCCGGCAACCTACGAGCAGTACTTC.

The chain is built from TRBV2 and TRBJ2-1; D perhaps matches TRBD1 (5 bases). The CDR3 totals 15 residues. Between the trimmed V and J ends, which lost 7 bases and 4 bases, there was a span of 17 bases. Germline values: CDR1 SNHLY, CDR2 FYNNEI. CDR3 protein: CASTRTTELYNEQFF. CDR3 DNA sequence: TGTGCCAGCACAAGGACAACTGAGCTTTACAATGAGCAGTTCTTC.

This chain uses TRBV5-1 with TRBJ2-1; D unresolved. Trimming stripped 1 base from V and 4 bases from J, with 15 bases between. The CDR3 consists of 16 residues. From germline, CDR1 is SGHRS and CDR2 YFSETQ. In nucleotides, the CDR3 is TGCGCCAGCAGCTTGATTGGACCCATCGGGTACAATGAGCAGTTCTTC. This codes for CASSLIGPIGYNEQFF.

This clone was observed once. This chain links TRBV10-3 with TRBJ2-1; D perhaps matches TRBD1 (5 bases). The CDR3 length is 16 residues. Germline V gene lookup returns CDR1 ENHRY and CDR2 SYGVKD. The ends were cut back, 6 bases at V and 5 bases at J, with 20 bases in the middle. CDR3 sequence reads: CAISAVTGDTNNEQFF. CDR3 DNA sequence: TGTGCCATCAGCGCCGTAACAGGAGATACCAACAATGAGCAGTTCTTC.

V is TRBV2 and J is TRBJ2-7; perhaps D is TRBD1 or TRBD2 (5 bases each). Trimming cost V 4 bases and J 0 bases, with 7 bases left between them. The CDR3 contains 13 residues. CDR1 SNHLY and CDR2 FYNNEI come from the germline V gene. The CDR3 loop is CASSGDGSYEQYF. The CDR3, as DNA: TGTGCCAGCAGTGGGGACGGCTCCTACGAGCAGTACTTC.

The rearrangement joins TRBV21-1 to TRBJ1-1; TRBD1, the table's D call, was not compared with the DNA. TRBV21-1 is assigned pseudogene status. This CDR3 spans 14 amino acids. CDR3: CASSTWDSSCEAFF. The DNA of the CDR3 is TGTGCCAGCAGCACATGGGACAGCTCCTGCGAAGCTTTCTTT.

The chain uses TRBV6-5 and TRBJ2-3; D gene uncertain. Germline loops: CDR1 MNHEY, CDR2 SVGAGI. CDR3 length: 13 residues. Trimming cost V 7 bases and J 0 bases, with 8 bases left between them. CDR3 residues: CASNMDSTDTQYF. The DNA of the CDR3 is TGTGCCAGCAACATGGACAGCACAGATACGCAGTATTTT.

The rearrangement uses TRBV12-3 or TRBV12-4 and TRBJ2-5; no reliable D call. V was shortened by 6 bases and J by 3 bases, with 11 bases between the two germline ends. The CDR3 is 13 residues long. The CDR3 DNA follows: TGTGCCAGCAGCCTGACTGTGGAAGAGACCCAGTACTTC. Its translation is CASSLTVEETQYF.

This chain joins TRBV18 and TRBJ2-3; perhaps TRBD2 as D (6 bases). This CDR3 comprises 13 residues. From germline, CDR1 is KGHSH and CDR2 LQKENI. V gave up 2 bases and J gave up 3 bases, with 6 bases separating them. CDR3 loop: CASSPSGTDTQYF. CDR3 in DNA: TGTGCCAGCTCACCAAGCGGGACAGATACGCAGTATTTT.

The genes are TRBV24-1 and TRBJ1-5, with a weak D call TRBD1 (6 bases). The V end lost 2 bases, the J end lost 5 bases, and 6 bases lay between the germline ends. Per the germline V gene, CDR1 is KGHDR and CDR2 is SFDVKD. This CDR3 is built from 13 residues. The CDR3 coding sequence is TGTGCCACCAGTGATTACAGGGATCAGCCCCAGCATTTT. Amino acid sequence: CATSDYRDQPQHF.

This rearrangement joins TRBV7-9 to TRBJ2-1; 7 bases are shared with TRBD2. The CDR3 totals 14 residues. V trimming: 3 bases; J trimming: 5 bases; junction bases outside the gene matches: 4. Germline CDR1 and CDR2: SEHNR and FQNEAQ (reference sequence). CDR3 nucleotide sequence: TGTGCCAGCAGCTTTATCCGGGGGGACAATGAGCAGTTCTTC. Translation gives CASSFIRGDNEQFF.

J is TRBJ2-7 and V is TRBV27; the match to TRBD1 covers 9 bases. The trim removed 6 bases at V and 5 bases at J, leaving 5 bases unmatched. The germline gives CDR1 MNHEY, CDR2 SMNVEV (reference sequence). The CDR3 runs to 13 residues. The CDR3 nucleotides are TGTGCCAGCAGACTTAGGACAGGGGACGAGCAGTACTTC. Translated: CASRLRTGDEQYF.

J is TRBJ2-7 and V is TRBV6-5; possible D gene TRBD2, 7 bases. Trimming shortened V by 5 bases and J by 4 bases, and 18 bases separated the two germline ends. The CDR3 extends over 15 amino acids. Germline CDR1 MNHEY, CDR2 SVGAGI. The CDR3, as DNA: TGTGCCAGCAGTCGCCGTAGGGGGGGGCAGTACGAGCAGTACTTC. This translates into CASSRRRGGQYEQYF.

This chain joins TRBV4-1 and TRBJ2-2; D gene uncertain. The CDR3 is made up of 15 amino acids. With 3 bases removed from V and 0 bases from J, the gap between germline ends came to 8 bases. Germline CDR1 and CDR2: MGHRA and YSYEKL. The CDR3 is CASSQWYANTGELFF. DNA for the CDR3: TGCGCCAGCAGCCAGTGGTACGCGAACACCGGGGAGCTGTTTTTT.

The gene calls are TRBV28 and TRBJ2-7; D may be TRBD1 or TRBD2 (5 bases each). The CDR3 length is 15 residues. CDR1 and CDR2 from the germline V gene are MDHEN and SYDVKM. Trimming stripped 3 bases from V and 3 bases from J, with 15 bases between. The CDR3 spells CASSFGRDGLYEQYF. The DNA for the CDR3 is TGTGCCAGCAGTTTTGGTCGGGACGGACTCTACGAGCAGTACTTC.

This clone came up once. The chain employs TRBV5-5 and TRBJ2-1; TRBD2 might be the D (5 bases). Germline values: CDR1 SGHKS, CDR2 YYEKEE (reference sequence). Trimming removed 4 bases at V and 4 bases at J, with 12 bases between. The CDR3 contains 14 residues. The CDR3 coding sequence is TGTGCCAGCAGCCCGGGAACAGTATACAATGAGCAGTTCTTC. Amino acids: CASSPGTVYNEQFF.

The CDR3 coding sequence is TGTGCCAGCAGCTCCGTGGGGGAGCAGTACTTC. It translates to CASSSVGEQYF. The V gene is TRBV7-9, the J gene TRBJ2-7; no clear D. Germline values: CDR1 SEHNR, CDR2 FQNEAQ (reference sequence). V was cut by 4 bases and J by 7 bases, with 8 bases left in between. The CDR3 has 11 amino acids.

The chain uses TRBV15 and TRBJ1-6; the match to TRBD1 covers 7 bases. The CDR3 covers 14 residues. V was clipped by 8 bases and J by 7 bases; unmatched bases: 8. The germline CDR1 and CDR2 sequences are LNHNV and YYDKDF (reference sequence). The CDR3 sequence: CATSPGTENSPLHF. The CDR3 region has the DNA TGTGCCACCTCTCCCGGGACAGAAAATTCACCCCTCCACTTT.

The chain combines TRBV7-8 with TRBJ2-7; D is tentatively TRBD1 or TRBD2 (5 bases each). This CDR3 is 14 amino acids long. Germline assignment: CDR1 SGHVS and CDR2 FQNEAQ. Trimming took off 4 bases at V and 0 bases at J, with 10 bases between the two ends. The CDR3 loop reads CASSSGRSSYEQYF. The CDR3 region has the DNA TGTGCCAGCAGCTCGGGACGGAGCTCCTACGAGCAGTACTTC.

The chain recombines TRBV18 with TRBJ2-7, with a possible D match to TRBD2 (5 bases). The V end was cut by 3 bases, the J end by 7 bases, with 19 bases between. The CDR3 runs 15 residues. From germline, CDR1 is KGHSH and CDR2 LQKENI. In nucleotides, the CDR3 is TGTGCCAGCTCACCGGGTGGAGGATCAACTGGGGAGCAGTACTTC. Its protein is CASSPGGGSTGEQYF.

This chain connects TRBV4-2 to TRBJ2-7, with 11 bases aligning to TRBD2. CDR1 is LGHNA and CDR2 is YNFKEQ in the germline V gene. After removal of 2 bases from V and 3 bases from J, the junction contained 9 bases not matched to a gene. The CDR3 covers 17 residues. CDR3 DNA: TGTGCCAGCAGCCAACAAGGACTAGCGGGTAGAAACTACGAGCAGTACTTC. Translated, it gives CASSQQGLAGRNYEQYF.

V is TRBV5-1 and J is TRBJ2-1; D not resolved. The CDR3 spans 16 residues. The germline V gene has CDR1 SGHRS and CDR2 YFSETQ. With 4 bases removed from V and 0 bases from J, the gap between germline ends came to 14 bases. The CDR3 loop reads CASSRVDVSSYNEQFF. The CDR3 region has the DNA TGCGCCAGCAGCCGGGTGGACGTTAGCTCCTACAATGAGCAGTTCTTC.

This chain uses TRBV6-5 with TRBJ1-3; D is undetermined. CDR3 length: 14 amino acids. Trimming left V 7 bases short and J 3 bases short, with 13 bases between. CDR1 is MNHEY and CDR2 is SVGAGI in the germline V gene. CDR3 region: CASTLSAFGNTIYF. The CDR3 nucleotides read TGTGCCAGCACCCTATCGGCCTTTGGAAACACCATATATTTT.

CDR3 amino acids: CASSLTGTTTDTQYF. The CDR3 region has the DNA TGTGCCAGCAGCTTAACGGGGACTACCACAGATACGCAGTATTTT. This chain links TRBV7-3 with TRBJ2-3; 7 nucleotides align to TRBD2. V was clipped by 0 bases and J by 2 bases; unmatched bases: 2. Germline CDR1 reads SGHTA; CDR2 reads FQGTGA. The CDR3 is made up of 15 amino acids.

The gene calls are TRBV19 and TRBJ1-5; 7 bases line up with TRBD1. The CDR3 sequence is 16 residues long. Germline loops: CDR1 LNHDA, CDR2 SQIVND (reference sequence). V trimming: 6 bases; J trimming: 1 base; junction bases outside the gene matches: 9. In DNA, the CDR3 is TGTGCCAGTAGAACAAGACAGGGTGTAAGCAATCAGCCCCAGCATTTT. Translated: CASRTRQGVSNQPQHF.

V is TRBV20-1 and J is TRBJ1-3; a weak D match, TRBD1 (5 bases). Germline values: CDR1 DFQATT, CDR2 SNEGSKA (reference sequence). The CDR3 totals 14 residues. V gave up 3 bases and J gave up 0 bases, with 9 bases separating them. CDR3 sequence (DNA): TGCAGTGCTAGTGACAGACTCTCTGGAAACACCATATATTTT. This encodes CSASDRLSGNTIYF.